Listed here is a single T cell receptor beta chain. Its antigen is currently unknown. This sample stems from a study of cytomegalovirus exposure and HLA in healthy donors. As for the study in general: Samples from HLA-typed donors yielded about 85 million unique TCRs in an early data release. Of all 400 or so donors who were genotyped, about 80% belonged to the Caucasian-associated ancestry cluster. Broader study findings: Earlier analysis found most TCR beta V segments productive about 90% or about 30% of the time.

The germline V and J ends were trimmed by 8 bases and 10 bases, with 9 bases remaining between them. There are 10 residues in the CDR3. Germline assignment: CDR1 SNHLY and CDR2 FYNNEI. Vbeta (60) and Jbeta (13) primers were used in the PCR. The protocol was immunoSEQ multiplex PCR, while the TCRdb copy is restricted to in-frame clones and leaves out a portion. The table lists roughly 56,000 clones, about four fifths of them singletons. V and J are TRBV2 and TRBJ2-1; D not certain. The sequence was obtained from a boy between 10 and 17 years old in good health and CMV-seropositive. The sample taken for sequencing was PBMCs. The CDR3 DNA sequence: TGTGCCAGCCTCTTGGAGGAGCAGTTCTTC. It yields the protein CASLLEEQFF.